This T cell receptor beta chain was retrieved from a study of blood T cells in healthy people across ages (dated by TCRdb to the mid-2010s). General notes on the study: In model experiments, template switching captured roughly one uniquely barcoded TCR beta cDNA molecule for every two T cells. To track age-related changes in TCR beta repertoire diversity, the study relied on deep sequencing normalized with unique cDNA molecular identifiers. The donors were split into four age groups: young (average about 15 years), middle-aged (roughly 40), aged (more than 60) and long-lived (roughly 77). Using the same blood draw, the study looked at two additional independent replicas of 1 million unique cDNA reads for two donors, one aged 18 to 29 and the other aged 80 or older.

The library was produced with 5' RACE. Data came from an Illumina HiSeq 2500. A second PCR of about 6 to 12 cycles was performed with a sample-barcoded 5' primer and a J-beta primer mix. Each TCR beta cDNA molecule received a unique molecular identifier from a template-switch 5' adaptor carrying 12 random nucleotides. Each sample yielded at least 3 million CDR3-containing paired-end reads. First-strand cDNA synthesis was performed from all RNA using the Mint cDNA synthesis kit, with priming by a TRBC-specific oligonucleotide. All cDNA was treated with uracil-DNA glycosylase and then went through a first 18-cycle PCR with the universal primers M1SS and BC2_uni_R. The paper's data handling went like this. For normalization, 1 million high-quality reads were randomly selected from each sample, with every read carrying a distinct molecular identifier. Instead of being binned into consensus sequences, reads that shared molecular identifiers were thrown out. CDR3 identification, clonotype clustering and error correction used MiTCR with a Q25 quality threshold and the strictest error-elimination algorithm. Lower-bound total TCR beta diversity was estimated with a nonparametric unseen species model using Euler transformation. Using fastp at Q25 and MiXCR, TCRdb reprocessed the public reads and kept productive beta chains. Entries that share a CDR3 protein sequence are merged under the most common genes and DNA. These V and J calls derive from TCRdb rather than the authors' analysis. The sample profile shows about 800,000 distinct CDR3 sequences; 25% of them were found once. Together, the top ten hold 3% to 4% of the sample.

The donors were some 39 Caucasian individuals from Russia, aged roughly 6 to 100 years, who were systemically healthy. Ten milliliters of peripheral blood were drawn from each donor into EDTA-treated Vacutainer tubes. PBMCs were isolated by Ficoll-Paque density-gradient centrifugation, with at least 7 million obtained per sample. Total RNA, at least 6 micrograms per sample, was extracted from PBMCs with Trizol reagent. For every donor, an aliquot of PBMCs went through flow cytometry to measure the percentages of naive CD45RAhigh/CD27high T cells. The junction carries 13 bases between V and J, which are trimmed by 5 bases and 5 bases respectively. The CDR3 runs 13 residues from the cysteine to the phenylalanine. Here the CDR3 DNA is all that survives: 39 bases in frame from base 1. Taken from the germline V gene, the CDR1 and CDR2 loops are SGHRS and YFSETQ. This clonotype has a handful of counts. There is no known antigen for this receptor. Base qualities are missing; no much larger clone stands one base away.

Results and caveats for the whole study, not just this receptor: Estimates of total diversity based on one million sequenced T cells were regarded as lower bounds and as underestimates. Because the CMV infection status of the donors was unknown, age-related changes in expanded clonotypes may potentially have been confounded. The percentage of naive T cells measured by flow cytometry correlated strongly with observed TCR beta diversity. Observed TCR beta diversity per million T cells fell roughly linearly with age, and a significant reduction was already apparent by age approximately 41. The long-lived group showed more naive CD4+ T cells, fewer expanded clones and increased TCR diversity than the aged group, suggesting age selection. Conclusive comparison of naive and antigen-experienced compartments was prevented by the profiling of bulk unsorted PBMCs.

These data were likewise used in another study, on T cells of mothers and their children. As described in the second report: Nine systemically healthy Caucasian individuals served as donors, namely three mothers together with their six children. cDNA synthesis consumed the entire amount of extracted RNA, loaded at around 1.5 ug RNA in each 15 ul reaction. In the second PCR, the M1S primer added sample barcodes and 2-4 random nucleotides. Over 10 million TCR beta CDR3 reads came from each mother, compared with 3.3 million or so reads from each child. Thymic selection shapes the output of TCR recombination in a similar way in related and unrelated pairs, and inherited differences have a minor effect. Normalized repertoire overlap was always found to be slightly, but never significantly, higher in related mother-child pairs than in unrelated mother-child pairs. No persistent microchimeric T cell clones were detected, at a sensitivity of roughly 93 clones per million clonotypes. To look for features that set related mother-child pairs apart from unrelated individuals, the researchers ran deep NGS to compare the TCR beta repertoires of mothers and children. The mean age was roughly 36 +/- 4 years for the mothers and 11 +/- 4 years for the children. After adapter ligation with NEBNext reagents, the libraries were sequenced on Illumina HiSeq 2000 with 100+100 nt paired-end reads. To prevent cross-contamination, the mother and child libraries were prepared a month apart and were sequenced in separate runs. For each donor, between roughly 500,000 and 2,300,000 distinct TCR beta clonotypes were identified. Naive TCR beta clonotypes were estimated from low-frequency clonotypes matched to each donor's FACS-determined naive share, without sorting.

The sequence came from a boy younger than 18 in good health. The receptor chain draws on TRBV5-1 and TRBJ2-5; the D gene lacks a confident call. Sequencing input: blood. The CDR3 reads CASRKQAVETQYF. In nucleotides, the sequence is TGCGCCAGCAGGAAGCAGGCCGTTGAGACCCAGTACTTC.